The 18 T cell receptor beta chains presented below share a single source sample, sequenced in a study of T cell responses to AZD1222 COVID-19 vaccine. The table came from immunoSEQ multiplex PCR; TCRdb's copy has only in-frame clones and leaves some out. This sample has 150,000 to 200,000 clones, with 90% to 95% found just once. Here the sequenced sample was peripheral blood, taken on day 0 of AZD1222 vaccination. The origin of the receptors is an adult in good health.

The chain is built from TRBV2 and TRBJ2-3, with D perhaps assigned TRBD1 or TRBD2 (6 bases each). Trimming left V 7 bases short and J 6 bases short, with 11 bases between. The CDR3 has 12 amino acids. Germline loops: CDR1 SNHLY, CDR2 FYNNEI. This chain's CDR3 is CASKRGVDTQYF. Here the CDR3 DNA reads TGTGCCAGCAAAAGGGGGGTGGATACGCAGTATTTT. Full variable domain (missing parts from reference TRBV2 and TRBJ2-3): EPEVTQTPSHQVTQMGQEVILRCVPISNHLYFYWYRQILGQKVEFLVSFYNNEISEKSEIFDDQFSVERPDGSNFTLKIRSTKLEDSAMYFCASKRGVDTQYFGPGTRLTVL.

The chain is built from TRBV4-1 and TRBJ2-7; 7 bases align to TRBD1. The CDR3 extends over 18 amino acids. The V and J ends lost 1 base and 6 bases, in that order; junction bases with no gene match: 18. CDR1 MGHRA and CDR2 YSYEKL come from the germline V gene. The CDR3 loop is CASSQGADPISYRGEQYF. In nucleotides, the CDR3 is TGCGCCAGCAGCCAAGGCGCCGATCCAATTTCCTACAGGGGCGAGCAGTACTTC.

The chain employs TRBV18 and TRBJ1-5, with 8 bases that match TRBD1. The V gene's germline CDR1 is KGHSH and CDR2 LQKENI. V lost 6 bases to trimming and J lost 3 bases; unmatched junction nucleotides: 4. This CDR3 spans 14 amino acids. This CDR3 is CASSLDRDNQPQHF. The CDR3 DNA sequence: TGTGCCAGCTCCCTGGACAGGGACAATCAGCCCCAGCATTTT.

The CDR3 loop is CASSLGGNSYEQYF. In nucleotides, the CDR3 is TGTGCCAGCAGCTTAGGCGGAAACTCCTACGAGCAGTACTTC. This chain links TRBV5-6 with TRBJ2-7; D call uncertain. The CDR3 contains 14 residues. V was clipped by 2 bases and J by 0 bases, with 9 bases between them. CDR1 SGHDT and CDR2 YYEEEE come from the germline V gene.

This clone was counted between two and nine times. The chain joins TRBV27 to TRBJ1-5, with D hard to call. CDR1 and CDR2 (germline): MNHEY, SMNVEV (reference sequence). The CDR3 is made up of 14 amino acids. Trimming left V 7 bases short and J 5 bases short, with 15 bases between. CDR3 protein: CASTRAGGDQPQHF. In DNA, the CDR3 is TGTGCCAGCACCCGGGCAGGCGGGGATCAGCCCCAGCATTTT.

V gene TRBV3-1 (or the pseudogene TRBV3-2) combines with J gene TRBJ1-2; tentatively, D is TRBD1 (6 bases). V dropped 2 bases and J dropped 8 bases, with 24 bases sitting between them. CDR3 length: 17 amino acids. CDR1 and CDR2 from the germline V gene are LGHDT and YNNKEL (reference sequence). The CDR3 region is CASSQSGRGYLTMGYTF. Here the CDR3 DNA reads TGTGCCAGCAGCCAATCAGGCAGGGGCTACTTAACTATGGGCTACACCTTC.

The rearrangement joins TRBV6-5 to TRBJ2-7; the D gene is possibly TRBD2 (5 bases). The germline V and J ends were trimmed by 6 bases and 5 bases, with 20 bases remaining between them. Per germline, CDR1 MNHEY and CDR2 SVGAGI. The CDR3 covers 15 residues. CDR3 coding DNA: TGTGCCAGCAGCCCCATAGCGCGAATGTCGGACGAGCAGTACTTC. It is translated as CASSPIARMSDEQYF.

This sequence joins TRBV18 and TRBJ1-2; D possibly corresponds to TRBD1 (6 bases). V was trimmed by 4 bases and J by 0 bases, leaving 12 bases between them. The CDR3 consists of 15 residues. Germline lookup yields CDR1 KGHSH and CDR2 LQKENI. The CDR3 nucleotides read TGTGCCAGCTCACTAGGACAGAGCACTAACTATGGCTACACCTTC. Translated: CASSLGQSTNYGYTF.

The rearrangement uses TRBV11-2 and TRBJ1-1; 11 positions agree with TRBD1. The V gene's germline CDR1 is SGHAT and CDR2 FQNNGV. The trim removed 2 bases at V and 6 bases at J, leaving 2 bases unmatched. This CDR3 region has 14 residues. CDR3: CASSLTGQGAEAFF. The CDR3 DNA is TGTGCCAGCAGCTTAACGGGACAGGGGGCTGAAGCTTTCTTT.

V is TRBV29-1 and J is TRBJ2-5, with D unresolved. V lost 0 bases and J lost 4, with 12 bases in between. This CDR3 spans 14 amino acids. CDR1 and CDR2 (germline): SQVTM, ANQGSEA. The CDR3 bases are TGCAGCGTTGAAGATCGGGTACATCCAGAGACCCAGTACTTC. Residues: CSVEDRVHPETQYF.

Comment on this clone: Other DNA sequences in this specimen translate into the identical CDR3. The chain combines TRBV18 with TRBJ2-3; possibly TRBD2 for D (6 bases). This CDR3 is 14 amino acids long. Trimming took off 3 bases at V and 0 bases at J, with 7 bases between the two ends. Per the germline V gene, CDR1 is KGHSH and CDR2 is LQKENI. CDR3 residues: CASSPGGSTDTQYF. In DNA, the CDR3 is TGTGCCAGCTCACCGGGGGGTAGCACAGATACGCAGTATTTT. Complete variable domain (other parts from reference TRBV18 and TRBJ2-3): NAGVMQNPRHLVRRRGQEARLRCSPMKGHSHVYWYRQLPEEGLKFMVYLQKENIIDESGMPKERFSAEFPKEGPSILRIQQVVRGDSAAYFCASSPGGSTDTQYFGPGTRLTVL.

The CDR3 nucleotides are TGCGCCAGCAGCTTGGGACAGGGGGAGAGAGAGACCCAGTACTTC. Translated: CASSLGQGERETQYF. The V call is TRBV5-1, the J call TRBJ2-5, with 9 bases that match TRBD1. The germline V gene encodes CDR1 SGHRS and CDR2 YFSETQ. Trimming cost V 0 bases and J 4 bases; bases outside gene matches: 4. The length of the CDR3 is 15 residues.

V and J are TRBV6-5 and TRBJ1-2; tentatively, D is TRBD1 (5 bases). The CDR3 contains 14 residues. CDR1 is MNHEY, CDR2 SVGAGI, per germline. The ends were cut back, 4 bases at V and 3 bases at J, with 12 bases in the middle. The CDR3 here is CASSSATAYYGYTF. In DNA form, the CDR3 reads TGTGCCAGCAGTTCGGCGACAGCTTACTATGGCTACACCTTC.

The V gene is TRBV5-1, the J gene TRBJ1-6; perhaps TRBD1 as D (6 bases). Trimming removed 6 bases at V and 8 bases at J, with 15 bases between. This CDR3 is built from 14 residues. The germline CDR1 and CDR2 sequences are SGHRS and YFSETQ. This CDR3 is CASMGGSGDSPLHF. The CDR3 DNA follows: TGCGCCAGCATGGGAGGATCAGGGGATTCACCCCTCCACTTT.

This clone was recorded only once. V and J are TRBV14 and TRBJ1-2; the D is unclear. Germline V gene data show CDR1 as SGHDN and CDR2 as FVKESK. The ends were cut back, 0 bases at V and 8 bases at J, with 31 bases in the middle. This CDR3 is built from 20 residues. Here the CDR3 DNA reads TGTGCCAGCAGCCAAGATCACGATGGGCCACGGACGAGGAAAGTAGGAGGCTACACCTTC. Amino acids: CASSQDHDGPRTRKVGGYTF.

Turning to this clone: One end of the junction does not line up with germline, which may come from a read error. The CDR3 coding sequence is TGTGCCAGCAGCCCCGCGGGACAGGGGAGAGAGACCAAGTACTTC. Its protein is CASSPAGQGRETKYF. V and J are TRBV5-4 and TRBJ2-5; 10 bases map to TRBD1. Germline V gives CDR1 SGHNT, CDR2 YYREEE (reference sequence). The CDR3 sequence is 15 residues long.

The chain employs TRBV5-1 and TRBJ1-1, with 7 bases matching TRBD1. This CDR3 is 14 amino acids long. J was trimmed by 3 bases and V by 7 bases; bases with no gene match: 9. Germline V gene lookup returns CDR1 SGHRS and CDR2 YFSETQ. This CDR3 reads CASLGGGGHTEAFF. Written as DNA, the CDR3 is TGCGCCAGCCTCGGGGGAGGGGGCCACACTGAAGCTTTCTTT.

The CDR3 sequence: CASSRGSSGNTIYF. The DNA for the CDR3 is TGTGCCAGCAGCCGAGGAAGCTCTGGAAACACCATATATTTT. V is TRBV3-1 (or the pseudogene TRBV3-2) and J is TRBJ1-3; no clear D. Germline values: CDR1 LGHDT, CDR2 YNNKEL (reference sequence). CDR3 length: 14 residues. Trimming took 4 bases from V and 0 from J, leaving 7 bases between them.